This T cell receptor (beta chain) originates from a study of cytomegalovirus exposure and HLA in healthy donors. Study results and limitations: Across donors, most TCRs were seen rarely, yet some public ones were widespread.

V lost 3 bases to trimming and J lost 5 bases; unmatched junction nucleotides: 5. This CDR3 is 15 amino acids long. The germline CDR1 and CDR2 sequences are SEHNR and FQNEAQ (reference sequence). With respect to this clone: The antigen is undetermined.

The PCR was carried out with 60 Vbeta primers and 13 Jbeta primers. Assay: immunoSEQ multiplex PCR; the TCRdb copy retains only in-frame clones and omits some. The top ten clones hold around 2.2% of a sample with fewer than 150,000 clones, 70% to 80% of them seen once. Donors consisted of healthy bone marrow donors. Likely unrecorded immune exposures existed in these nominally healthy donors. The sequenced sample was PBMCs. The clonotype comes from a man younger than 40 in good health and CMV-seronegative. This chain links TRBV7-9 with TRBJ1-1; 11 positions agree with TRBD1. This CDR3 reads CASSFGGTGGTEAFF. CDR3 DNA sequence: TGTGCCAGCAGCTTTGGCGGGACAGGGGGGACTGAAGCTTTCTTT.